The 19 T cell receptor beta chains given below trace back to one sample, sequenced in a study of T-cell reconstitution after alpha-beta-depleted transplantation in children. Using unique molecular identifiers, the investigators prepared the TCRbeta library. Using its own MiXCR run on the PCR reads, TCRdb lists one record per CDR3 protein. The table records approximately 400,000 distinct CDR3 sequences, about a tenth of them present only once. Sequenced material: PBMCs from the stem cell graft donor, taken from the stem cell graft. The source of these receptors is a human donor who donated a stem cell graft to a child with acute myeloid leukemia.

V gene TRBV12-3 or TRBV12-4 combines with J gene TRBJ2-5; tentatively, D is TRBD1 or TRBD2 (5 bases each). There are 15 residues in the CDR3. Deletions cut 4 bases from V and 5 bases from J, with 17 bases between. CDR3 DNA sequence: TGTGCCAGCAGTTGGGGAGCAGGGTTCGAGGAGACCCAGTACTTC. Its protein product is CASSWGAGFEETQYF.

This clonotype was recorded a few times. V usage is TRBV3-1 and J usage is TRBJ2-1, with a tentative D call TRBD2 (5 bases). This CDR3 comprises 12 residues. Germline-derived CDR1 and CDR2 are LGHDT and YNNKEL (reference sequence). Trimming pared 4 bases from V and 10 bases from J, leaving 11 bases between. The CDR3 spells CASSLPGGEQFF. As DNA, the CDR3 is TGTGCCAGCAGCCTCCCCGGCGGGGAGCAGTTCTTC.

This clonotype was counted a few times. The chain's CDR3 is CASILRGGHNYNEQFF. As DNA, the CDR3 is TGTGCCAGCATCCTCCGTGGAGGGCATAACTACAATGAGCAGTTCTTC. The chain couples TRBV5-6 to TRBJ2-1, with D possibly TRBD2 on 6 matching bases. The germline V gene encodes CDR1 SGHDT and CDR2 YYEEEE. The CDR3 loop spans 16 amino acids. V lost 6 bases to trimming and J lost 3 bases, with 19 bases between them.

This clonotype appeared many times. This chain joins TRBV9 and TRBJ2-1, with 10 bases lining up with TRBD2. CDR3 size: 16 residues. The trim removed 0 bases at V and 5 bases at J, leaving 5 bases unmatched. The germline gives CDR1 SGDLS, CDR2 YYNGEE. CDR3 protein: CASSVGPSGSHNEQFF. Here the CDR3 DNA reads TGTGCCAGCAGCGTAGGGCCTAGCGGGAGTCACAATGAGCAGTTCTTC. Looking up the rest from reference TRBV9 and TRBJ2-1 gives the full variable domain: DSGVTQTPKHLITATGQRVTLRCSPRSGDLSVYWYQQSLDQGLQFLIQYYNGEERAKGNILERFSAQQFPDLHSELNLSSLELGDSALYFCASSVGPSGSHNEQFFGPGTRLTVL.

V gene TRBV6-1 combines with J gene TRBJ2-4, with a tentative D call TRBD1 (5 bases). Germline assignment: CDR1 MNHNS and CDR2 SASEGT. Trimming took 1 base from V and 6 from J, leaving 10 bases between them. The CDR3 is made up of 14 amino acids. CDR3 residues: CASSEGAGRNIQYF. For the CDR3, the DNA is TGTGCCAGCAGTGAAGGGGCAGGGCGAAACATTCAGTACTTC.

The genes are TRBV6-1 and TRBJ2-7; 11 nucleotides line up with TRBD1. V lost 1 base, J lost 2 bases, and 10 bases stayed unmatched. Germline V gene sequence: CDR1 MNHNS, CDR2 SASEGT. The CDR3 runs to 18 residues. CDR3 bases: TGTGCCAGCAGTGAAGTTTCGACCGGGACAGGGGGTGCCTACGAGCAGTACGTC. Its protein is CASSEVSTGTGGAYEQYV.

This clonotype was counted a few times. The CDR3 sequence: CASSPRDFSGNTIYF. CDR3 DNA: TGCGCCAGCAGCCCCCGGGACTTCTCTGGAAACACCATATATTTT. The chain uses TRBV4-1 and TRBJ1-3, with a weak D call TRBD1 (5 bases). V was trimmed by 4 bases and J by 0 bases, leaving 10 bases between them. The CDR3 sequence is 15 residues long. The germline CDR1 and CDR2 sequences are MGHRA and YSYEKL.

J is TRBJ2-5 and V is TRBV5-4; 7 bases agree with TRBD2. The CDR3 has 16 residues. CDR1 SGHNT and CDR2 YYREEE come from the germline V gene (reference sequence). V gave up 0 bases and J gave up 5 bases; unmatched junction bases: 10. The DNA for the CDR3 is TGTGCCAGCAGCTTGGTCGGGAGGCGGAACACGGAGACCCAGTACTTC. Translation gives CASSLVGRRNTETQYF. Full variable domain (missing parts from reference TRBV5-4 and TRBJ2-5): ETGVTQSPTHLIKTRGQQVTLRCSSQSGHNTVSWYQQALGQGPQFIFQYYREEENGRGNFPPRFSGLQFPNYSSELNVNALELDDSALYLCASSLVGRRNTETQYFGPGTRLLVL.

The chain employs TRBV6-1 and TRBJ1-3; D possibly corresponds to TRBD1 (6 bases). The germline V gene encodes CDR1 MNHNS and CDR2 SASEGT. V shed 5 bases and J shed 7 bases, with 18 bases lying between them. The CDR3 consists of 15 residues. CDR3 region: CASSSGSGAWNTIYF. The CDR3 DNA reads TGTGCCAGCAGTAGCGGGTCGGGGGCCTGGAACACCATATATTTT.

This clonotype was counted only a few times. The chain's CDR3 is CSVEGTSGSIHEQYF. CDR3 in DNA: TGCAGCGTTGAAGGGACTAGCGGGAGCATCCACGAGCAGTACTTC. V is TRBV29-1 and J is TRBJ2-7, with 13 nucleotides matching TRBD2. The trim removed 1 base at V and 5 bases at J, leaving 5 bases unmatched. The CDR3 is 15 amino acids. Per germline, CDR1 SQVTM and CDR2 ANQGSEA.

V and J are TRBV5-1 and TRBJ2-7; D is perhaps TRBD1 (5 bases). Germline CDR1 SGHRS, CDR2 YFSETQ. The CDR3 runs 15 residues. Trimming took off 1 base at V and 4 bases at J, with 15 bases between the two ends. The CDR3 coding sequence is TGCGCCAGCAGCTTGTCGTCGGGCAGGGTTTACGAGCAGTACTTC. Amino acid sequence: CASSLSSGRVYEQYF.

There are a few counts of this clonotype. This chain connects TRBV20-1 to TRBJ2-1; D gene uncertain. V was cut by 3 bases and J by 9 bases, with 15 bases left in between. From germline, CDR1 is DFQATT and CDR2 SNEGSKA (reference sequence). The CDR3 spans 13 residues. CDR3 in amino acids: CSASVSSPLEQFF. The CDR3 coding sequence is TGCAGTGCTAGTGTATCCTCCCCCCTTGAGCAGTTCTTC.

This chain links TRBV7-9 with TRBJ2-1; 7 positions agree with TRBD1. The CDR3 runs 16 residues. Germline CDR1 SEHNR, CDR2 FQNEAQ (reference sequence). Trimming cost V 7 bases and J 0 bases; bases outside gene matches: 9. CDR3 sequence reads: CASTRQDRRSYNEQFF. The CDR3 nucleotides are TGTGCCAGCACCCGACAGGACAGGCGCTCCTACAATGAGCAGTTCTTC.

In its sample, this clonotype was seen many times. The chain's CDR3 is CSVRQGETQYF. The CDR3 region has the DNA TGCAGCGTTCGACAGGGGGAGACCCAGTACTTC. The J gene is TRBJ2-5, the V gene TRBV29-1; the match to TRBD1 covers 8 bases. This CDR3 has 11 residues. The germline V gene has CDR1 SQVTM and CDR2 ANQGSEA. Trimming at V came to 5 bases and at J to 5 bases, leaving 1 base not matched to a gene.

The table lists this clonotype with a few counts. V is TRBV5-1 and J is TRBJ2-1, with a weak D call TRBD2 (6 bases). CDR3 length: 15 amino acids. Germline V gene sequence: CDR1 SGHRS, CDR2 YFSETQ. The V end lost 0 bases, the J end lost 10 bases, and 17 bases lay between the germline ends. The CDR3 DNA sequence: TGCGCCAGCAGCTTGGGTGTGGGAGGCCGGCAGGAGCAGTTCTTC. Translated, it gives CASSLGVGGRQEQFF. The full variable domain, its missing parts supplied by reference TRBV5-1 and TRBJ2-1, is KAGVTQTPRYLIKTRGQQVTLSCSPISGHRSVSWYQQTPGQGLQFLFEYFSETQRNKGNFPGRFSGRQFSNSRSEMNVSTLELGDSALYLCASSLGVGGRQEQFFGPGTRLTVL.

This clonotype has more than one count but fewer than ten. The rearrangement links TRBV5-1 to TRBJ2-3; 8 nucleotides align to TRBD2. The CDR3 is 13 residues long. The ends lost 4 bases at V and 2 bases at J; junction bases unmatched: 0. Germline CDR1 SGHRS, CDR2 YFSETQ. The CDR3 bases are TGCGCCAGCAGCGGACTAGCCACAGATACGCAGTATTTT. Its translation is CASSGLATDTQYF.

This clonotype occurred a few times. The chain joins TRBV29-1 to TRBJ1-5; D is ambiguous. The CDR3 runs to 12 residues. The V gene's germline CDR1 is SQVTM and CDR2 ANQGSEA. V was shortened by 4 bases and J by 6 bases, with 10 bases between the two germline ends. CDR3 bases: TGCAGCGTTGGAGCTGAGGGTCAGCCCCAGCATTTT. This codes for CSVGAEGQPQHF. Combining the CDR3 with reference TRBV29-1 and TRBJ1-5 gives the whole variable domain SAVISQKPSRDICQRGTSLTIQCQVDSQVTMMFWYRQQPGQSLTLIATANQGSEATYESGFVIDKFPISRPNLTFSTLTVSNMSPEDSSIYLCSVGAEGQPQHFGDGTRLSIL.

This clonotype was observed a handful of times. The DNA for the CDR3 is TGTGCCAGCACCCGGGCGAACACTGAAGCTTTCTTT. Its translation: CASTRANTEAFF. The J gene is TRBJ1-1, the V gene TRBV7-9; D gene uncertain. The CDR3 sequence is 12 residues long. Germline V gives CDR1 SEHNR, CDR2 FQNEAQ (reference sequence). V dropped 7 bases and J dropped 1 base, with 7 bases sitting between them.

This clonotype was detected ten times or more. The chain joins TRBV5-5 to TRBJ2-3; possibly TRBD2 for D (5 bases). CDR1 and CDR2 from the germline V gene are SGHKS and YYEKEE (reference sequence). The CDR3 covers 17 residues. V lost 2 bases, J lost 0 bases, and 16 bases lay in between. The CDR3 spells CASSFGQSRTSTDTQYF. The CDR3 coding sequence is TGTGCCAGCAGCTTTGGGCAGTCCCGGACTAGCACAGATACGCAGTATTTT.